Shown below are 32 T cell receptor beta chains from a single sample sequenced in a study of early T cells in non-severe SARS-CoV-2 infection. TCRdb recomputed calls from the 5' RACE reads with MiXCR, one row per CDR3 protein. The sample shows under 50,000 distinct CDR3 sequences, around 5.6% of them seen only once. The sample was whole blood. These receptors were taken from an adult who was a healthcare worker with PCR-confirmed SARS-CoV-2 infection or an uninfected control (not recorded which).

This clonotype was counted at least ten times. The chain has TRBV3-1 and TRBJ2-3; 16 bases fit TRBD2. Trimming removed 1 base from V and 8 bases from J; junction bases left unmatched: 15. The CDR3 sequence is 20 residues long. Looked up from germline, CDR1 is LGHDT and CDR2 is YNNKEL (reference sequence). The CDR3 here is CASSQVPGLAGGPKWGTQYF. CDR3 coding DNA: TGTGCCAGCAGCCAAGTCCCGGGACTAGCGGGAGGGCCCAAGTGGGGTACGCAGTATTTT.

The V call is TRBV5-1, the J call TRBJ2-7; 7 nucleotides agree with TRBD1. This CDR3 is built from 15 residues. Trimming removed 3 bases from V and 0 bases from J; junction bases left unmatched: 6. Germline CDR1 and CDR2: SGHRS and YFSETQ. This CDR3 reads CASSSSGGRSYEQYF. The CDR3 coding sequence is TGCGCCAGCAGCTCCTCAGGGGGTCGCTCCTACGAGCAGTACTTC.

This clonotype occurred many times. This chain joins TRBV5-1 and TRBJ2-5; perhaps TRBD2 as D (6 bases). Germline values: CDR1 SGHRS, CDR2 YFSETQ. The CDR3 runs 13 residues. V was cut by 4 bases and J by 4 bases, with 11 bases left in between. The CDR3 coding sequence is TGCGCCAGCAGCCGGAGGGTAGGAGAGACCCAGTACTTC. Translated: CASSRRVGETQYF.

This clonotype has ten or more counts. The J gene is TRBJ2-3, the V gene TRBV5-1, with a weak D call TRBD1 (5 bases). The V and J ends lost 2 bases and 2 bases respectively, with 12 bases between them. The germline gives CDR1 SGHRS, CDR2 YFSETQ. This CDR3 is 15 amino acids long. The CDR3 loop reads CASSLTPGFTDTQYF. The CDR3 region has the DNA TGCGCCAGCAGCTTAACCCCAGGGTTCACAGATACGCAGTATTTT.

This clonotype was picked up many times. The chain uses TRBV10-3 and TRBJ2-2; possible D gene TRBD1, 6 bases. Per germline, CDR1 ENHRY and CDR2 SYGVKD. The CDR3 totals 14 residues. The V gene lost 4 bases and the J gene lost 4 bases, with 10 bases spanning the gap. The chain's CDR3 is CAISGQGPTGELFF. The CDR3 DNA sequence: TGTGCCATCAGTGGGCAGGGGCCCACCGGGGAGCTGTTTTTT.

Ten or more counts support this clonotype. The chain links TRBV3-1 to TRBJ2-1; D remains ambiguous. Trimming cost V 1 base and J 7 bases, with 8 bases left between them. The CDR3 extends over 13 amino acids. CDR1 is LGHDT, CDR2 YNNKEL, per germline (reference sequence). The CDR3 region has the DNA TGTGCCAGCAGCCAAGCTTCGGTTAATGAGCAGTTCTTC. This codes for CASSQASVNEQFF.

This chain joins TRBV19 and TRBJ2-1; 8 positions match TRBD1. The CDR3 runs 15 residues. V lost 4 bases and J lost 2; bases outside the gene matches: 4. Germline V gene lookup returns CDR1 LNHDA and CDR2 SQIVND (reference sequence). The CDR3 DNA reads TGTGCCAGTAGTACGACAGGGGACCCCTACAATGAGCAGTTCTTC. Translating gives CASSTTGDPYNEQFF.

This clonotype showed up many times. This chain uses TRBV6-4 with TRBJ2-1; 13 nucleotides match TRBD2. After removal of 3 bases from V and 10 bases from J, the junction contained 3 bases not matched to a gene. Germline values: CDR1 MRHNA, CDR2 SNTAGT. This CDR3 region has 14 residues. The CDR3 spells CASSEGLAGEEQFF. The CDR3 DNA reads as TGTGCCAGCAGTGAAGGACTAGCGGGAGAGGAGCAGTTCTTC.

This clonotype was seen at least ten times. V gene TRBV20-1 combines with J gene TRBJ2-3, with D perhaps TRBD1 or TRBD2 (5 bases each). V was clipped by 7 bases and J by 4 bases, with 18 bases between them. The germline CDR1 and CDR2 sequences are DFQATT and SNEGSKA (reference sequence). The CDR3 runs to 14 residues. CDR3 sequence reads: CSVRPGPKPDTQYF. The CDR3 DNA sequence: TGCAGTGTGAGACCGGGACCTAAGCCAGATACGCAGTATTTT.

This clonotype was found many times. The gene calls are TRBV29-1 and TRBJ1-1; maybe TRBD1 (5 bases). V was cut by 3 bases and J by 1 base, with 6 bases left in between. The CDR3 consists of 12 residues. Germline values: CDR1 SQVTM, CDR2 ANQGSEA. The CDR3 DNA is TGCAGCGTTGACAGGGAGAACACTGAAGCTTTCTTT. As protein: CSVDRENTEAFF.

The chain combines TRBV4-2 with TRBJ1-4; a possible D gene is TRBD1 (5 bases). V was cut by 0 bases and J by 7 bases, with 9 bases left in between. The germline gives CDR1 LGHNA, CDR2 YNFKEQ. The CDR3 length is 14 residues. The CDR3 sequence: CASSQDKGPEKLFF. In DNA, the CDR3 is TGTGCCAGCAGCCAAGACAAGGGACCTGAAAAACTGTTTTTT.

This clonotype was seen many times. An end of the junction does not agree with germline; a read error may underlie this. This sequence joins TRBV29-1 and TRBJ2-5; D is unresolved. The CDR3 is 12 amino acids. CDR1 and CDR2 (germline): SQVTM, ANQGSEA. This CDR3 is CSVQEPQETQYF. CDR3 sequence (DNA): TGCAGCGTTCAAGAGCCCCAAGAGACCCAGTACTTC.

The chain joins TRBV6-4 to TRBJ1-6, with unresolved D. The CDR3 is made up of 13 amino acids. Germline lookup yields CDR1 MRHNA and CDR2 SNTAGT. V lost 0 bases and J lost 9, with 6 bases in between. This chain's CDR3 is CASSDSDRSPLHF. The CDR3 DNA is TGTGCCAGCAGTGACTCGGATCGTTCACCCCTCCACTTT.

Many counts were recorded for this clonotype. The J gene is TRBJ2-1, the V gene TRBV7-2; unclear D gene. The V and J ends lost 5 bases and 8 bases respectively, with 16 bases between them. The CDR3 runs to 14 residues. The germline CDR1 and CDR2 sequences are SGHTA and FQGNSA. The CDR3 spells CASSRVGLSDEQFF. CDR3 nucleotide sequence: TGTGCCAGCAGCCGGGTAGGGCTGTCGGATGAGCAGTTCTTC.

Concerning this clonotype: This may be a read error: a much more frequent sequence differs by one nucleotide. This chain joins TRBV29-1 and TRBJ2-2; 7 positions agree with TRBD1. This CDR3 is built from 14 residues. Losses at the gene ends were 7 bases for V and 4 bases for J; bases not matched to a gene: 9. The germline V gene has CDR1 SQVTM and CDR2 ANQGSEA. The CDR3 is CSAYRGRSTGELFF. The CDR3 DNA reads TGCAGCGCCTACAGGGGAAGAAGCACCGGGGAGCTGTTTTTT.

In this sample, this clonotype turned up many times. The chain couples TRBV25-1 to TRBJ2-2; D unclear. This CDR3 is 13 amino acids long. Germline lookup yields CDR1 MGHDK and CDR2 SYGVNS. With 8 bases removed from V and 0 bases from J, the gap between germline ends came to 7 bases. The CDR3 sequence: CASHSSNTGELFF. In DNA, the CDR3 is TGTGCCAGCCATTCGTCGAACACCGGGGAGCTGTTTTTT.

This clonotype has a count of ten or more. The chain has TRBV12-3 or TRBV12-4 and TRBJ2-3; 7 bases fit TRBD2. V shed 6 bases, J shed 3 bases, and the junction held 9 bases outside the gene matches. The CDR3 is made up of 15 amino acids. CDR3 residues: CASRPRAGITDTQYF. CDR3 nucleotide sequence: TGTGCCAGCAGACCTAGAGCGGGGATTACAGATACGCAGTATTTT.

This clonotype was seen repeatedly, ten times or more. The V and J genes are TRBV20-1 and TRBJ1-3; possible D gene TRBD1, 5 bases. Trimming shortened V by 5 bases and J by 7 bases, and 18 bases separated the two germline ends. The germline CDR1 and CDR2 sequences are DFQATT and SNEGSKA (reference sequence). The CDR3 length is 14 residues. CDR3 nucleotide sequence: TGCAGTGCTGGCGGGGCTGGAGTTGGGAACACCATATATTTT. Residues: CSAGGAGVGNTIYF.

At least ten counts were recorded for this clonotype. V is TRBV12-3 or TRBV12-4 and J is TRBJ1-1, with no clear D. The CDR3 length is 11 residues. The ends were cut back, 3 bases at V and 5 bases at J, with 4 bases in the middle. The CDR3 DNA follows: TGTGCCAGCAGTTTTAGGACTGAAGCTTTCTTT. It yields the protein CASSFRTEAFF.

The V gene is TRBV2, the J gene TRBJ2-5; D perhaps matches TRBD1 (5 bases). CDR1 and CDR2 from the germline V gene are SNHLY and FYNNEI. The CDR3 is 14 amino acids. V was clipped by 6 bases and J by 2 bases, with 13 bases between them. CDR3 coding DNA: TGTGCCAGCAGGGACCCGACAGAGCAAGAGACCCAGTACTTC. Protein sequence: CASRDPTEQETQYF.

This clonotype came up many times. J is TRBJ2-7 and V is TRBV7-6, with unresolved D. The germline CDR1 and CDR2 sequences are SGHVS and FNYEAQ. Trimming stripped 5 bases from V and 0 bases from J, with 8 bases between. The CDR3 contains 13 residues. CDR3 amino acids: CASSPPSSYEQYF. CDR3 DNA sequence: TGTGCCAGCAGCCCACCGAGCTCCTACGAGCAGTACTTC.

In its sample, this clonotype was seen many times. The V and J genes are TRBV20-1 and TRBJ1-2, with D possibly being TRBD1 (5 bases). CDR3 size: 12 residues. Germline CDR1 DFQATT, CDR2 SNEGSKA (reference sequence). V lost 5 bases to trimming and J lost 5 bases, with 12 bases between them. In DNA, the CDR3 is TGCAGTGCTCTGGTTCGGGGGTATGGCTACACCTTC. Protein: CSALVRGYGYTF.

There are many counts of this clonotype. The CDR3 nucleotides are TGCAGTGCTAGAGATCCCGAAGGGAACACTGAAGCTTTCTTT. As protein: CSARDPEGNTEAFF. The V and J genes are TRBV20-1 and TRBJ1-1, with D unclear. From germline, CDR1 is DFQATT and CDR2 SNEGSKA (reference sequence). Deletions cut 0 bases from V and 1 base from J, with 9 bases between. CDR3 length: 14 amino acids.

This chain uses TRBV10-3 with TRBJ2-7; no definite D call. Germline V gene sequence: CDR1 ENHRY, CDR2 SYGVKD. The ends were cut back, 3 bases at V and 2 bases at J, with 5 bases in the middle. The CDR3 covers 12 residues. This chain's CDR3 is CAISDRPYEQYF. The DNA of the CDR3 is TGTGCCATCAGTGACAGGCCCTACGAGCAGTACTTC.

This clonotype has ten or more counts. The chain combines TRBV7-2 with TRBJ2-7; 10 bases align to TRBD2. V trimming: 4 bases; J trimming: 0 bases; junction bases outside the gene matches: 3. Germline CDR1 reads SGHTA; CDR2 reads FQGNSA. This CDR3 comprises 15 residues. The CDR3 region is CASSSAGGSSYEQYF. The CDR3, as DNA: TGTGCCAGCAGCTCAGCGGGGGGGAGCTCCTACGAGCAGTACTTC. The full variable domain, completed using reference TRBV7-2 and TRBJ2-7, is GAGVSQSPSNKVTEKGKDVELRCDPISGHTALYWYRQSLGQGLEFLIYFQGNSAPDKSGLPSDRFSAERTGGSVSTLTIQRTQQEDSAVYLCASSSAGGSSYEQYFGPGTRLTVT.

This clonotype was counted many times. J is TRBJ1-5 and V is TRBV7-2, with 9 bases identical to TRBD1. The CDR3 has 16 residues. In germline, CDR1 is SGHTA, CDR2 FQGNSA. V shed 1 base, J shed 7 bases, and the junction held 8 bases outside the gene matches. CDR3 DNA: TGTGCCAGCAGCTTAGTGGGGACAGGGAGTACGCAGCCCCAGCATTTT. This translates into CASSLVGTGSTQPQHF.

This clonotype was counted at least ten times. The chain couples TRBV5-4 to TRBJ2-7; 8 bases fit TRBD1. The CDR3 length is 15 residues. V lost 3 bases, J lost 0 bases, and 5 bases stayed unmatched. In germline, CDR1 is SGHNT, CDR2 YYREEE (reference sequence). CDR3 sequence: CASSSGQGRSYEQYF. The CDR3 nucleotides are TGTGCCAGCAGCTCCGGACAGGGACGCTCCTACGAGCAGTACTTC.

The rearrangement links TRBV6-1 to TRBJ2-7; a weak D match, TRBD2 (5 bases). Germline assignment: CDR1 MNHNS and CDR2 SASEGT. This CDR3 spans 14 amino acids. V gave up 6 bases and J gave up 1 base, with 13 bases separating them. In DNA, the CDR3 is TGTGCCAGCAGGCGGGCACTCTCTTCCTACGAGCAGTACTTC. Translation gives CASRRALSSYEQYF.

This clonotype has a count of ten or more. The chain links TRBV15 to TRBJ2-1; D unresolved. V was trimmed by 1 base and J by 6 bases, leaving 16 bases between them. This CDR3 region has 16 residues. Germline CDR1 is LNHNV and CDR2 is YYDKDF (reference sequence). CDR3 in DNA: TGTGCCACCAGCAGAGTTCCCGGTGTGACCTCCAATGAGCAGTTCTTC. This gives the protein CATSRVPGVTSNEQFF.

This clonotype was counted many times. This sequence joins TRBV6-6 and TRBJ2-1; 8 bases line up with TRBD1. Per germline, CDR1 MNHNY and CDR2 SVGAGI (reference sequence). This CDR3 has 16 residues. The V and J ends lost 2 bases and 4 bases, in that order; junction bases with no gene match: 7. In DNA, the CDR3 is TGTGCCAGCAGTTACATGGACAGGGCCAAATACAATGAGCAGTTCTTC. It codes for CASSYMDRAKYNEQFF.

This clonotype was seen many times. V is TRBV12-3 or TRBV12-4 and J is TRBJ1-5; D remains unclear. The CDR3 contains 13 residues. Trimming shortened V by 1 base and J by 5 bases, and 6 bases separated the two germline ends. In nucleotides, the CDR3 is TGTGCCAGCAGTTTAGGGAGAGATCAGCCCCAGCATTTT. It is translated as CASSLGRDQPQHF.

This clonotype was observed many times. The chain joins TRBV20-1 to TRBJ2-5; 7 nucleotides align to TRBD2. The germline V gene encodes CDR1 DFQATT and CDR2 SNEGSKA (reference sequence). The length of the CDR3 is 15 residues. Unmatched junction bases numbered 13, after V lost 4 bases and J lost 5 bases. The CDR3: CSATMGGRAVETQYF. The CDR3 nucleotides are TGCAGTGCTACCATGGGCGGGAGAGCGGTGGAGACCCAGTACTTC.